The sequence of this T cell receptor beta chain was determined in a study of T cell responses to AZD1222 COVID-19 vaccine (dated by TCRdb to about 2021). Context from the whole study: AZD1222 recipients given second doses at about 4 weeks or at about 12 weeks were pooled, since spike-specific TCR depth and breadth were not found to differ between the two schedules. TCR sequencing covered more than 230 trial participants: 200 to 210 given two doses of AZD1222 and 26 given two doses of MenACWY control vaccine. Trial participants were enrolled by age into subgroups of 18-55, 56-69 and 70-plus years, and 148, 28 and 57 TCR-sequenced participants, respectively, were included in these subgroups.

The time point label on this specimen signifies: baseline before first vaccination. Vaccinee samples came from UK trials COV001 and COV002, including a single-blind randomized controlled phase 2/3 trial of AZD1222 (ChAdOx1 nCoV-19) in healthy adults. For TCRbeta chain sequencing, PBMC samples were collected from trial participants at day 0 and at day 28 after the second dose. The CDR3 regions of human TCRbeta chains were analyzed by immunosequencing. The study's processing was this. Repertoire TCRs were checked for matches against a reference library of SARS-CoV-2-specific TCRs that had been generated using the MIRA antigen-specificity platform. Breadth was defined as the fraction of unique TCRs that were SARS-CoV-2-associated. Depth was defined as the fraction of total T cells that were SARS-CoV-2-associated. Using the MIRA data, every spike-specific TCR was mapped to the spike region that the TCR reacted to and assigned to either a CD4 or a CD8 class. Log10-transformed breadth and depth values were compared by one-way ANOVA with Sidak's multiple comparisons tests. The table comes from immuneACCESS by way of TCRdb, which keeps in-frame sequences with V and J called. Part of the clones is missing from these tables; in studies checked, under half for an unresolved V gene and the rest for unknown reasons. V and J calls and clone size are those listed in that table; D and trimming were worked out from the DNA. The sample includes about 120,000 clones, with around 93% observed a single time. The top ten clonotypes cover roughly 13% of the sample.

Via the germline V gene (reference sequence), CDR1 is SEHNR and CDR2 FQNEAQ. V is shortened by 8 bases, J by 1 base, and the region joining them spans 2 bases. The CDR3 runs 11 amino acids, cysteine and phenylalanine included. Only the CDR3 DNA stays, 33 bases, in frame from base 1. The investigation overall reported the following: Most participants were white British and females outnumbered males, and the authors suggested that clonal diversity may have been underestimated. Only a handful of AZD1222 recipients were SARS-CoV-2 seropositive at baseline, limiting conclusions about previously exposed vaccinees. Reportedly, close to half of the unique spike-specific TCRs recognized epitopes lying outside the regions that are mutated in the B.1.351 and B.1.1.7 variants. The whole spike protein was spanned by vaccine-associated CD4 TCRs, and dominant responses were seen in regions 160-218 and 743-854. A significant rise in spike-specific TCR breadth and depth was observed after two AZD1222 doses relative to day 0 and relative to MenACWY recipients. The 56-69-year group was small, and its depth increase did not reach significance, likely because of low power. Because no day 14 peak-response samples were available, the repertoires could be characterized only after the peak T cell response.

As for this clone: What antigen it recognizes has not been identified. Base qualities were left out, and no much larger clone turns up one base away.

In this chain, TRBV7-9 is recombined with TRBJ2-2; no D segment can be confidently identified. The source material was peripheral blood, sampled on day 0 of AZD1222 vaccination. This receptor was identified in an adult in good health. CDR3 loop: CASLNTGELFF. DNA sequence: TGTGCCAGCTTGAACACCGGGGAGCTGTTTTTT.